The 7 T cell receptor beta chains given below trace back to one sample, sequenced in a study of blood T cells in healthy people across ages. Combining a sample-barcoded 5' primer with a J-beta primer mix, a second PCR ran for about 7 to 11 cycles. From the 5' RACE reads, TCRdb called clonotypes with MiXCR, one entry per CDR3 protein. The sample yields approximately 2,000,000 distinct CDR3 sequences, around 42% seen once. Sequencing was carried out using blood. The receptors here all came from a human donor in good health.

V and J are TRBV5-1 and TRBJ1-1; D is unclear. V gave up 0 bases and J gave up 2 bases, with 14 bases separating them. CDR3 size: 16 residues. Per germline, CDR1 SGHRS and CDR2 YFSETQ. CDR3 protein: CASSLGGYRGNTEAFF. CDR3 nucleotides: TGCGCCAGCAGCTTGGGTGGCTACCGGGGAAACACTGAAGCTTTCTTT.

The chain couples TRBV20-1 to TRBJ2-3; tentatively, D is TRBD1 or TRBD2 (5 bases each). This CDR3 is 13 amino acids long. The germline V and J ends were trimmed by 6 bases and 1 base, with 11 bases remaining between them. The V gene's germline CDR1 is DFQATT and CDR2 SNEGSKA (reference sequence). CDR3 DNA sequence: TGCAGTGCAGAAGGGACGCGCACAGATACGCAGTATTTT. It encodes CSAEGTRTDTQYF.

A few counts support this clonotype. The chain uses TRBV12-3 or TRBV12-4 and TRBJ2-1, with D possibly TRBD2 on 6 matching bases. This CDR3 comprises 13 residues. Between the trimmed V and J ends, which lost 7 bases and 8 bases, there was a span of 15 bases. CDR3 amino acids: CASKRIGEDEQFF. CDR3 bases: TGTGCCAGCAAGAGAATAGGGGAGGATGAGCAGTTCTTC.

This chain joins TRBV19 and TRBJ2-5; TRBD1 aligns across 9 bases. The length of the CDR3 is 16 residues. Losses at the gene ends were 5 bases for V and 5 bases for J; bases not matched to a gene: 12. CDR1 LNHDA and CDR2 SQIVND come from the germline V gene (reference sequence). The CDR3 DNA sequence: TGTGCCAGTAGTCGAATACAGGGGGCACCCGTGGAGACCCAGTACTTC. This translates into CASSRIQGAPVETQYF.

On this clonotype itself: At one end, the junction sequence differs from germline, possibly due to a read error. The chain uses TRBV5-6 and TRBJ2-1, with no clear D. In germline, CDR1 is SGHDT, CDR2 YYEEEE. The CDR3 has 13 amino acids. CDR3 region: CASSLTGYNERFF. CDR3 DNA: TGTGCCAGCAGCTTGACGGGTTACAATGAGCGGTTCTTC.

The chain combines TRBV7-6 with TRBJ2-1, with 11 bases fitting TRBD2. The CDR3 has 16 amino acids. The germline gives CDR1 SGHVS, CDR2 FNYEAQ. V was clipped by 2 bases and J by 9 bases; unmatched bases: 9. CDR3 DNA: TGTGCCAGCAGCTTAACTAGCGGGGGCCGCGGGGGTGAGCAGTTCTTC. Translating gives CASSLTSGGRGGEQFF. Full variable domain (remainder filled in from reference TRBV7-6 and TRBJ2-1): GAGVSQSPRYKVTKRGQDVALRCDPISGHVSLYWYRQALGQGPEFLTYFNYEAQQDKSGLPNDRFSAERPEGSISTLTIQRTEQRDSAMYRCASSLTSGGRGGEQFFGPGTRLTVL.

This clonotype appeared a few times. DNA of the CDR3: TGCGCCAGCAGCTTGGCCGACAGCAGTGGCTACACCTTC. Its translation is CASSLADSSGYTF. The rearrangement uses TRBV5-1 and TRBJ1-2; possible D gene TRBD1, 5 bases. This CDR3 is built from 13 residues. The ends were cut back, 0 bases at V and 7 bases at J, with 10 bases in the middle. Germline V lookup: CDR1 SGHRS, CDR2 YFSETQ.